The next 15 T cell receptor beta chains were all read from a single sample in a study of blood T cell repertoires in COVID-19. Libraries were prepared by immunoSEQ multiplex PCR; TCRdb keeps only in-frame clonotypes and omits some of them. The repertoire holds a few hundred thousand clones, with 70% to 90% as singletons. The sequencing input was peripheral blood. The origin of the receptors is a woman aged 40 to 55 with acute or convalescent COVID-19.

The V call is TRBV2, the J call TRBJ1-5; D not resolved. The CDR3 consists of 14 residues. V gave up 6 bases and J gave up 4 bases, with 13 bases separating them. Germline CDR1 and CDR2: SNHLY and FYNNEI. The chain's CDR3 is CASRGGVGNQPQHF. The CDR3 DNA reads TGTGCCAGCAGGGGCGGGGTAGGAAATCAGCCCCAGCATTTT. Looking up the rest from reference TRBV2 and TRBJ1-5 gives the full variable domain: EPEVTQTPSHQVTQMGQEVILRCVPISNHLYFYWYRQILGQKVEFLVSFYNNEISEKSEIFDDQFSVERPDGSNFTLKIRSTKLEDSAMYFCASRGGVGNQPQHFGDGTRLSIL.

This clone appeared a single time. This rearrangement joins TRBV2 to TRBJ1-2, with TRBD1 matching 7 bases. Germline trimming cut 7 bases from V and 8 bases from J; bases unmatched to any gene: 10. The CDR3 is 13 amino acids. CDR1 is SNHLY, CDR2 FYNNEI, per germline. CDR3 nucleotide sequence: TGTGCCAGCATTCCGACAGGGTACGAGGGCTACACCTTC. Translation: CASIPTGYEGYTF.

This chain uses TRBV6-5 with TRBJ1-6; D may be TRBD1 (5 bases). Trimming cost V 6 bases and J 8 bases, with 17 bases left between them. This CDR3 spans 15 amino acids. Germline loops: CDR1 MNHEY, CDR2 SVGAGI. CDR3 sequence: CASRRSPGYDSPLHF. DNA for the CDR3: TGTGCCAGCAGGAGGAGCCCAGGGTATGATTCACCCCTCCACTTT.

The gene calls are TRBV11-1 and TRBJ1-1; TRBD1 matches 7 bases. This CDR3 spans 15 amino acids. With 3 bases clipped from V and 3 bases from J, the junction kept 7 bases outside the gene matches. Germline V gene lookup returns CDR1 SGHAT and CDR2 FQDESV (reference sequence). The chain's CDR3 is CASSLTGPFHTEAFF. CDR3 in DNA: TGTGCCAGCAGCTTGACAGGGCCATTTCACACTGAAGCTTTCTTT.

This sequence joins TRBV6-1 and TRBJ2-7, with D unresolved. CDR1 MNHNS and CDR2 SASEGT come from the germline V gene. V was pared by 1 base and J by 2 bases, with 12 bases between. The CDR3 runs to 15 residues. The CDR3 region has the DNA TGTGCCAGCAGTGAAGGATTAGACATCCCCTACGAGCAGTACGTC. It is translated as CASSEGLDIPYEQYV.

The chain recombines TRBV5-1 with TRBJ1-2; the match to TRBD1 covers 7 bases. V gave up 5 bases and J gave up 0 bases; unmatched junction bases: 7. This CDR3 has 15 amino acids. The germline V gene encodes CDR1 SGHRS and CDR2 YFSETQ. The CDR3 region has the DNA TGCGCCAGCAGAGAGGGACAGCAGCCTAACTATGGCTACACCTTC. As protein: CASREGQQPNYGYTF.

The chain employs TRBV11-2 and TRBJ1-1, with D unclear. The CDR3 length is 13 residues. Germline V gene data show CDR1 as SGHAT and CDR2 as FQNNGV. The ends were cut back, 2 bases at V and 1 base at J, with 5 bases in the middle. The chain's CDR3 is CASSLIWNTEAFF. For the CDR3, the DNA is TGTGCCAGCAGCTTAATCTGGAACACTGAAGCTTTCTTT.

The chain links TRBV7-2 to TRBJ2-7; 7 nucleotides line up with TRBD2. CDR3 size: 14 residues. V dropped 5 bases and J dropped 2; count of bases not matched to a gene: 6. In germline, CDR1 is SGHTA, CDR2 FQGNSA. CDR3 coding DNA: TGTGCCAGCAGCCTGGGGGAGGGACCCTACGAGCAGTACGTC. As protein: CASSLGEGPYEQYV.

This clone was detected once. The rearrangement links TRBV5-6 to TRBJ1-2, with TRBD1 matching 9 bases. Trimming cost V 4 bases and J 5 bases; bases outside gene matches: 3. This CDR3 region has 13 residues. Germline CDR1 reads SGHDT; CDR2 reads YYEEEE. The CDR3 bases are TGTGCCAGCAGCGACGGGACAGGGTATGGCTACACCTTC. Its translation: CASSDGTGYGYTF.

J is TRBJ1-6 and V is TRBV5-5; 7 nucleotides agree with TRBD1. The CDR3 has 15 amino acids. V shed 7 bases, J shed 9 bases, and the junction held 13 bases outside the gene matches. Germline V lookup: CDR1 SGHKS, CDR2 YYEKEE (reference sequence). For the CDR3, the DNA is TGTGCCAGCGTGCAGGGACAGAATTTGCCTTCACCCCTCCACTTT. Translation gives CASVQGQNLPSPLHF.

The chain combines TRBV27 with TRBJ1-2; 10 bases line up with TRBD1. Germline V gene data show CDR1 as MNHEY and CDR2 as SMNVEV (reference sequence). The CDR3 contains 18 residues. J gave up 3 bases and V 0 bases, and 10 bases lay outside the gene matches. The CDR3 sequence is CASSLSTPRQGAYYGYTF. CDR3 DNA: TGTGCCAGCAGTTTATCCACCCCCCGACAGGGGGCCTACTATGGCTACACCTTC.

This rearrangement joins TRBV21-1 to TRBJ2-3; the DNA was not compared with TRBD1, the D call given in the table. TRBV21-1 is a recognized pseudogene. The CDR3 length is 15 residues. The CDR3 region is CASNTGGAGTDTQYF. DNA for the CDR3: TGTGCCAGCAACACAGGGGGCGCGGGCACAGATACGCAGTATTTT.

This rearrangement joins TRBV1 to TRBJ2-1; the tabulated D call, TRBD1, remains unverified against the DNA. TRBV1 is a listed pseudogene. This CDR3 region has 18 residues. As DNA, the CDR3 is TGCACCAGCAGCCAAGAAGGGCAGGGGCCTAGCTCCTACAATGAGCAGTTCTTC. Its translation is CTSSQEGQGPSSYNEQFF.

The DNA of the CDR3 is TGCAGTGCTAGTGCCGGGGGGCTCGAGACCCAGTACTTC. As protein: CSASAGGLETQYF. The V gene is TRBV20-1, the J gene TRBJ2-5; D perhaps matches TRBD2 (7 bases). Per germline, CDR1 DFQATT and CDR2 SNEGSKA (reference sequence). The V end lost 3 bases, the J end lost 5 bases, and 13 bases lay between the germline ends. There are 13 residues in the CDR3.

The chain has TRBV6-6 and TRBJ1-2; weak D call: TRBD1 (5 bases). V was cut by 6 bases and J by 2 bases, with 10 bases left in between. This CDR3 spans 13 amino acids. Germline CDR1 reads MNHNY; CDR2 reads SVGAGI (reference sequence). CDR3 region: CASRPGGNYGYTF. The CDR3 nucleotides read TGTGCCAGCAGACCGGGGGGGAACTATGGCTACACCTTC.